Below, one T cell receptor beta chain is given with its context. Its antigen is as yet unknown. The data belong to a study of CD8 T cells in Susac syndrome. The germline V gene encodes CDR1 MNHNY and CDR2 SVGAGI (reference sequence). J was trimmed by 12 bases and V by 5 bases; bases with no gene match: 12. This CDR3 is built from 13 residues. General study points: The TCR sequencing and HLA analysis in the study involved a relatively small number of individuals, as the study acknowledged.

TEMRA cells were FACS-enriched, unlike CD8+ and CD4+ T cells, which were negatively isolated. An amount of RNA that ranged from roughly 0.5 to 1 ug was reverse transcribed with random hexamers. In TCRdb, the immunoSEQ multiplex PCR reads were re-called with MiXCR into one record per CDR3 protein. The table records about 170,000 distinct CDR3 sequences, approximately 95% of them present only once. The clonotype comes from a human donor with multiple sclerosis. The chain couples TRBV6-6 to TRBJ2-7, with 8 bases identical to TRBD1. The specimen was CD4+ T cells from PBMCs. CDR3 nucleotides: TGTGCCAGCAGTGACAGGGGTTCGAACGAACCGTACTTC. Protein sequence: CASSDRGSNEPYF.